The 25 T cell receptor beta chains reported below all come from one sample, sequenced in a study of T cells after yellow fever vaccination. TCRdb re-called the 5' RACE reads with MiXCR, one entry per CDR3 protein. Seen here are 200,000 to 250,000 distinct CDR3 sequences, less than 3.5% observed once, and the top ten hold under 3.5%. Sequenced material: CD4+ T cells sorted from PBMCs, taken 10 days after the yellow fever booster vaccination. Receptors originate from a man aged 18 to 30 who received the YFV17D yellow fever vaccine.

This clonotype was detected only a few times. V and J are TRBV5-4 and TRBJ2-3; D is unresolved. The germline CDR1 and CDR2 sequences are SGHNT and YYREEE (reference sequence). V lost 3 bases to trimming and J lost 5 bases, with 19 bases between them. The CDR3 consists of 16 residues. The CDR3 loop reads CASSSLSTQAKDTQYF. CDR3 coding DNA: TGTGCCAGCAGCTCGCTAAGTACCCAGGCAAAAGATACGCAGTATTTT.

This clonotype has more than one count but fewer than ten. This sequence joins TRBV7-6 and TRBJ2-5; 7 bases are a match to TRBD1. Germline V gene data show CDR1 as SGHVS and CDR2 as FNYEAQ. The trim removed 3 bases at V and 5 bases at J, leaving 3 bases unmatched. This CDR3 is built from 13 residues. The CDR3 here is CASSFTGDETQYF. CDR3 in DNA: TGTGCCAGCAGCTTTACAGGGGACGAGACCCAGTACTTC.

This clonotype was detected ten times or more. The gene calls are TRBV2 and TRBJ1-1; D unresolved. Germline V lookup: CDR1 SNHLY, CDR2 FYNNEI. V lost 4 bases to trimming and J lost 1 base, with 7 bases between them. This CDR3 has 13 amino acids. The CDR3 reads CASSVVENTEAFF. CDR3 coding DNA: TGTGCCAGCAGTGTGGTAGAGAACACTGAAGCTTTCTTT.

There are many counts of this clonotype. The chain employs TRBV6-5 and TRBJ2-3; a possible D gene is TRBD1 (5 bases). Germline values: CDR1 MNHEY, CDR2 SVGAGI. This CDR3 is 14 amino acids long. V shed 5 bases and J shed 2 bases, with 11 bases lying between them. CDR3: CASSLGPYTDTQYF. The DNA for the CDR3 is TGTGCCAGCAGTCTGGGGCCATACACAGATACGCAGTATTTT.

This clonotype has only a few counts. This sequence joins TRBV5-1 and TRBJ2-3, with D perhaps given as TRBD1 or TRBD2 (5 bases each). The germline gives CDR1 SGHRS, CDR2 YFSETQ. This CDR3 has 14 residues. V lost 2 bases and J 1 base, leaving 8 bases between the germline ends. The CDR3: CASSFGAGTDTQYF. In DNA, the CDR3 is TGCGCCAGCAGCTTCGGGGCGGGCACAGATACGCAGTATTTT.

This clonotype was observed a few times. The gene calls are TRBV4-2 and TRBJ2-5; 8 bases line up with TRBD2. The length of the CDR3 is 15 residues. Looked up from germline, CDR1 is LGHNA and CDR2 is YNFKEQ. With V trimmed by 6 bases and J by 5 bases, 11 bases remained unmatched. CDR3 amino acids: CASSHPPGLGETQYF. In nucleotides, the CDR3 is TGTGCCAGCAGTCACCCCCCGGGACTAGGCGAGACCCAGTACTTC.

This clonotype was recorded at least ten times. This sequence joins TRBV5-6 and TRBJ1-2; TRBD1 might be the D (5 bases). Per the germline V gene, CDR1 is SGHDT and CDR2 is YYEEEE. The CDR3 is 11 amino acids. V shed 4 bases and J shed 13 bases, with 14 bases lying between them. The DNA of the CDR3 is TGTGCCAGCAGCATTGGTGGGGCCCCCACCTTC. This gives the protein CASSIGGAPTF. Together with reference TRBV5-6 and TRBJ1-2, the CDR3 gives the full variable domain: DAGVTQSPTHLIKTRGQQVTLRCSPKSGHDTVSWYQQALGQGPQFIFQYYEEEERQRGNFPDRFSGHQFPNYSSELNVNALLLGDSALYLCASSIGGAPTFGSGTRLTVV.

V and J are TRBV4-2 and TRBJ1-3; TRBD1 aligns across 7 bases. The CDR3 loop spans 15 amino acids. After removal of 4 bases from V and 8 bases from J, the junction contained 11 bases not matched to a gene. Germline lookup yields CDR1 LGHNA and CDR2 YNFKEQ. The CDR3 loop is CASSRSGQREDTIYF. For the CDR3, the DNA is TGTGCCAGCAGCCGGTCGGGACAGCGCGAAGACACCATATATTTT.

The chain has TRBV3-1 and TRBJ2-7; D assignment may be TRBD1 or TRBD2 (6 bases each). The CDR3 consists of 12 residues. Germline-derived CDR1 and CDR2 are LGHDT and YNNKEL (reference sequence). The CDR3, as DNA: TGTGCCAGCAGCCAAGCGGGGGCCGCCCCGAGTGTC. This codes for CASSQAGAAPSV.

This clonotype came up many times. The genes are TRBV7-8 and TRBJ2-5, with 9 positions matching TRBD2. Germline values: CDR1 SGHVS, CDR2 FQNEAQ. V lost 5 bases to trimming and J lost 4 bases; unmatched junction nucleotides: 11. CDR3 length equals 16 residues. The chain's CDR3 is CASSRGRGGAGETQYF. CDR3 bases: TGTGCCAGCAGCCGGGGGCGCGGGGGGGCCGGAGAGACCCAGTACTTC.

The chain is built from TRBV18 and TRBJ2-1, with D unclear. Per the germline V gene, CDR1 is KGHSH and CDR2 is LQKENI. Trimming took 1 base from V and 0 from J, leaving 7 bases between them. The length of the CDR3 is 15 residues. The CDR3 loop is CASSPQASSYNEQFF. Here the CDR3 DNA reads TGTGCCAGCTCACCACAGGCGAGCTCCTACAATGAGCAGTTCTTC. The full variable domain, completed using reference TRBV18 and TRBJ2-1, is NAGVMQNPRHLVRRRGQEARLRCSPMKGHSHVYWYRQLPEEGLKFMVYLQKENIIDESGMPKERFSAEFPKEGPSILRIQQVVRGDSAAYFCASSPQASSYNEQFFGPGTRLTVL.

This CDR3 is CASSPVSGGAGEDTQYF. The CDR3 nucleotides read TGTGCCAGCAGCCCAGTTAGCGGGGGGGCCGGGGAAGATACGCAGTATTTT. The genes are TRBV7-6 and TRBJ2-3; 11 bases are a match to TRBD2. This CDR3 is 17 amino acids long. V shed 5 bases and J 5 bases; nucleotides not matched to a gene: 12. Germline V gene sequence: CDR1 SGHVS, CDR2 FNYEAQ.

There are many counts of this clonotype. The CDR3, as DNA: TGCGCCAGCAACCGAGAACTTCAAGAGACCCAGTACTTC. It is translated as CASNRELQETQYF. J is TRBJ2-5 and V is TRBV5-1; no firm D call. The germline CDR1 and CDR2 sequences are SGHRS and YFSETQ. Trimming pared 6 bases from V and 2 bases from J, leaving 11 bases between. The CDR3 sequence is 13 residues long.

V and J are TRBV7-2 and TRBJ1-2; D gene uncertain. This CDR3 spans 13 amino acids. The germline V gene has CDR1 SGHTA and CDR2 FQGNSA. Trimming removed 3 bases at V and 4 bases at J, with 9 bases between. CDR3 bases: TGTGCCAGCAGCTTTGAATCGGCCTATGGCTACACCTTC. Translated, it gives CASSFESAYGYTF.

At least ten counts were recorded for this clonotype. The chain couples TRBV5-1 to TRBJ1-5; 9 bases match TRBD1. CDR1 is SGHRS and CDR2 is YFSETQ in the germline V gene. The CDR3 totals 15 residues. V lost 3 bases, J lost 1 base, and 2 bases stayed unmatched. This CDR3 is CASSSTGGSNQPQHF. The CDR3 coding sequence is TGCGCCAGCAGCTCGACAGGGGGAAGCAATCAGCCCCAGCATTTT.

This clonotype was observed a handful of times. V is TRBV19 and J is TRBJ1-5, with D hard to call. The V gene lost 3 bases and the J gene lost 3 bases, with 9 bases spanning the gap. This CDR3 is 14 amino acids long. Germline values: CDR1 LNHDA, CDR2 SQIVND (reference sequence). Here the CDR3 DNA reads TGTGCCAGTAGTATTGCAAGGGCCAATCAGCCCCAGCATTTT. Protein product: CASSIARANQPQHF.

This clonotype was counted only a few times. J is TRBJ2-1 and V is TRBV7-2; the D is unclear. Trimming removed 3 bases at V and 7 bases at J, with 19 bases between. The CDR3 extends over 16 amino acids. The germline gives CDR1 SGHTA, CDR2 FQGNSA. In DNA, the CDR3 is TGTGCCAGCAGCTTCTATAAGAGGAGTGGTCGGAATGAGCAGTTCTTC. Translation gives CASSFYKRSGRNEQFF.

This clonotype was counted many times. This sequence joins TRBV9 and TRBJ2-2; D gene unclear. The CDR3 is 14 amino acids. Germline values: CDR1 SGDLS, CDR2 YYNGEE. Trimming stripped 0 bases from V and 7 bases from J, with 10 bases between. In nucleotides, the CDR3 is TGTGCCAGCAGCGTAGTGTTGACTGGCGGGGAGCTGTTTTTT. Translating it yields CASSVVLTGGELFF. Variable domain in full (rest from reference TRBV9 and TRBJ2-2): DSGVTQTPKHLITATGQRVTLRCSPRSGDLSVYWYQQSLDQGLQFLIQYYNGEERAKGNILERFSAQQFPDLHSELNLSSLELGDSALYFCASSVVLTGGELFFGEGSRLTVL.

The V call is TRBV25-1, the J call TRBJ1-6, with D possibly TRBD1 on 5 matching bases. CDR1 is MGHDK and CDR2 is SYGVNS in the germline V gene. This CDR3 has 14 amino acids. V lost 6 bases and J 9 bases, leaving 15 bases between the germline ends. The CDR3: CASSLDSRSSPLHF. CDR3 coding DNA: TGTGCCAGCAGCCTAGACAGTCGGAGTTCACCCCTCCACTTT.

This clonotype was recorded many times. J is TRBJ2-3 and V is TRBV4-3; D possibly corresponds to TRBD1 (6 bases). The CDR3 has 15 amino acids. The V gene lost 1 base and the J gene lost 7 bases, with 15 bases spanning the gap. Germline V gives CDR1 LGHNA, CDR2 YSLEER. CDR3: CASSQVRGVGNTQYF. CDR3 nucleotides: TGCGCCAGCAGCCAAGTCAGGGGAGTGGGGAATACGCAGTATTTT.

This clonotype was seen a handful of times. The genes are TRBV5-1 and TRBJ1-2, with D possibly being TRBD1 (5 bases). Germline assignment: CDR1 SGHRS and CDR2 YFSETQ. The CDR3 runs 14 residues. Trimming stripped 0 bases from V and 5 bases from J, with 11 bases between. This CDR3 reads CASSLVGVSYGYTF. The CDR3 DNA reads TGCGCCAGCAGCTTGGTGGGGGTCTCATATGGCTACACCTTC.

This clonotype was counted only a few times. CDR3 loop: CASFPEDWAARITEAFF. CDR3 coding DNA: TGTGCCAGCTTCCCCGAGGACTGGGCGGCGCGGATCACTGAAGCTTTCTTT. The chain recombines TRBV6-5 with TRBJ1-1; D unresolved. The CDR3 is 17 residues long. In germline, CDR1 is MNHEY, CDR2 SVGAGI. V was clipped by 8 bases and J by 4 bases, with 26 bases between them.

This clonotype was detected a few times. The genes are TRBV5-1 and TRBJ2-7, with D uncertain. There are 12 residues in the CDR3. V was clipped by 4 bases and J by 4 bases, with 9 bases between them. CDR1 is SGHRS, CDR2 YFSETQ, per germline. The CDR3: CASSATTYEQYF. The CDR3 DNA is TGCGCCAGCAGCGCCACTACATACGAGCAGTACTTC.

This clonotype was observed many times. The CDR3 DNA is TGCGCCAGCAGCACCGGGACAGAGAACACTGAAGCTTTCTTT. As protein: CASSTGTENTEAFF. The chain links TRBV5-1 to TRBJ1-1; 7 bases are shared with TRBD1. Germline CDR1 reads SGHRS; CDR2 reads YFSETQ. The J segment lost 1 base and the V segment lost 4 bases, leaving 4 bases of the junction unmatched. The CDR3 is 14 residues long.

This clonotype was observed at least ten times. This chain connects TRBV5-1 to TRBJ1-4; D gene unclear. Germline V gene sequence: CDR1 SGHRS, CDR2 YFSETQ. Between the trimmed V and J ends, which lost 1 base and 8 bases, there was a span of 12 bases. The CDR3 loop spans 14 amino acids. In nucleotides, the CDR3 is TGCGCCAGCAGCTTGTCCTCGACGGAGGAAAAACTGTTTTTT. Its protein product is CASSLSSTEEKLFF.